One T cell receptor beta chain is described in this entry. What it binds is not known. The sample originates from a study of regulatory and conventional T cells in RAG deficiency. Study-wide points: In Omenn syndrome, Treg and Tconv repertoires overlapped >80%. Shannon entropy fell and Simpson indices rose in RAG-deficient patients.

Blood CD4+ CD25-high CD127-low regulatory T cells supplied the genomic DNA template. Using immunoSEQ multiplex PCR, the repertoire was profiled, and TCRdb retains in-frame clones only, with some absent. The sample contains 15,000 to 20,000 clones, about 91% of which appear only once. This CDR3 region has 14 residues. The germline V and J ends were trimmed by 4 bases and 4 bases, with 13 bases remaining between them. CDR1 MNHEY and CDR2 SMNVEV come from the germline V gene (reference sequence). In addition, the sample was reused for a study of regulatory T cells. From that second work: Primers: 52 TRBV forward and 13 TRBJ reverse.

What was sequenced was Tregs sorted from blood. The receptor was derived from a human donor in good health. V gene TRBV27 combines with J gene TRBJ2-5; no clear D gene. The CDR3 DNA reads TGTGCCAGCAGTTCCAACTCAAGGATAGAGACCCAGTACTTC. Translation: CASSSNSRIETQYF.